The 27 T cell receptor beta chains presented below share a single source sample, sequenced in a study of blood T cells in healthy people across ages. Through a sample-barcoded 5' primer and a J-beta primer mix, a second PCR was run for roughly 7 to 12 cycles. TCRdb re-derived calls from the 5' RACE reads in MiXCR, one entry per CDR3 protein. This repertoire shows about 720,000 distinct CDR3 sequences, approximately 25% found once; its top ten account for under 4%. These records were also assigned to another study, of T cells of mothers and their children.

Sequencing was carried out using blood. Receptor source: a boy aged 5 to 17 in good health.

The chain is built from TRBV7-8 and TRBJ2-2; 12 nucleotides line up with TRBD1. There are 18 residues in the CDR3. Germline V lookup: CDR1 SGHVS, CDR2 FQNEAQ. The V and J ends lost 5 bases and 4 bases, in that order; junction bases with no gene match: 11. The CDR3 spells CASSAGTGGFITTGELFF. DNA for the CDR3: TGTGCCAGCAGCGCCGGGACAGGGGGCTTCATCACCACCGGGGAGCTGTTTTTT. Full variable domain (remainder filled in from reference TRBV7-8 and TRBJ2-2): GAGVSQSPRYKVAKRGQDVALRCDPISGHVSLFWYQQALGQGPEFLTYFQNEAQLDKSGLPSDRFFAERPEGSVSTLKIQRTQQEDSAVYLCASSAGTGGFITTGELFFGEGSRLTVL.

The V and J genes are TRBV27 and TRBJ2-7; possible D gene TRBD1, 7 bases. Germline V gene sequence: CDR1 MNHEY, CDR2 SMNVEV (reference sequence). V lost 0 bases and J 3 bases, leaving 15 bases between the germline ends. This CDR3 contains 16 residues. The CDR3 here is CASSLSGGDRSYEQYF. CDR3 bases: TGTGCCAGCAGTTTATCTGGAGGGGACAGAAGCTACGAGCAGTACTTC.

This clonotype was seen many times. The J gene is TRBJ2-7, the V gene TRBV7-9; D not certain. Germline values: CDR1 SEHNR, CDR2 FQNEAQ (reference sequence). This CDR3 region has 12 residues. V lost 5 bases to trimming and J lost 3 bases, with 8 bases between them. CDR3 region: CASSQTDYEQYF. CDR3 coding DNA: TGTGCCAGCAGCCAAACAGACTACGAGCAGTACTTC.

V is TRBV28 and J is TRBJ1-6; D not certain. Germline V gene lookup returns CDR1 MDHEN and CDR2 SYDVKM. Between the trimmed V and J ends, which lost 4 bases and 11 bases, there was a span of 12 bases. CDR3 length equals 13 residues. CDR3 nucleotides: TGTGCCAGCAGTTCCCCTCTCGGAGCACCCCTCCACTTT. This encodes CASSSPLGAPLHF.

This chain uses TRBV29-1 with TRBJ2-1; TRBD2 agrees at 9 bases. V was clipped by 6 bases and J by 5 bases; unmatched bases: 5. The CDR3 sequence is 13 residues long. Germline V gene sequence: CDR1 SQVTM, CDR2 ANQGSEA. The CDR3 sequence is CSVAGLAHNEQFF. As DNA, the CDR3 is TGCAGCGTAGCGGGACTAGCTCACAATGAGCAGTTCTTC.

V and J are TRBV6-5 and TRBJ2-7; D not resolved. Trimming removed 4 bases from V and 2 bases from J, with 12 bases in between. In germline, CDR1 is MNHEY, CDR2 SVGAGI. The CDR3 is 14 amino acids. CDR3 sequence reads: CASSSRLDPYEQYF. CDR3 DNA sequence: TGTGCCAGCAGTTCGAGGTTGGACCCCTACGAGCAGTACTTC.

The chain joins TRBV9 to TRBJ2-1; the D gene could be TRBD1 or TRBD2 (5 bases each). With 1 base removed from V and 8 bases from J, the gap between germline ends came to 13 bases. The length of the CDR3 is 14 residues. The germline gives CDR1 SGDLS, CDR2 YYNGEE. CDR3 DNA: TGTGCCAGCAGCGTATGGCAGTGGGACCATGAGCAGTTCTTC. Protein product: CASSVWQWDHEQFF.

J is TRBJ2-3 and V is TRBV7-9; TRBD2 agrees at 7 bases. The trim removed 4 bases at V and 0 bases at J, leaving 7 bases unmatched. This CDR3 has 16 residues. The germline V gene has CDR1 SEHNR and CDR2 FQNEAQ (reference sequence). CDR3 amino acids: CASSSERGPSTDTQYF. CDR3 sequence (DNA): TGTGCCAGCAGCTCCGAGCGGGGACCTAGCACAGATACGCAGTATTTT.

The chain recombines TRBV7-8 with TRBJ1-5, with D possibly matching TRBD1 (6 bases). The germline CDR1 and CDR2 sequences are SGHVS and FQNEAQ. The CDR3 length is 17 residues. Deletions cut 5 bases from V and 2 bases from J, with 19 bases between. The CDR3 coding sequence is TGTGCCAGCAGCATCGAACAGGGTCCTAAGCGCAATCAGCCCCAGCATTTT. Translating it yields CASSIEQGPKRNQPQHF.

As DNA, the CDR3 is TGTGCCAGCAGCCTCCACCTAGTTCGGGCTGAAACAACTAATGAAAAACTGTTTTTT. Translating it yields CASSLHLVRAETTNEKLFF. V gene TRBV7-9 combines with J gene TRBJ1-4; D gene uncertain. This CDR3 contains 19 residues. The ends were cut back, 5 bases at V and 0 bases at J, with 22 bases in the middle. Germline CDR1 SEHNR, CDR2 FQNEAQ (reference sequence).

In its sample, this clonotype was seen a few times. The chain couples TRBV28 to TRBJ2-7; the D is unclear. The CDR3 consists of 14 residues. Germline V gene data show CDR1 as MDHEN and CDR2 as SYDVKM. With 2 bases removed from V and 0 bases from J, the gap between germline ends came to 8 bases. CDR3 residues: CASSLRVSSYEQYF. The CDR3 bases are TGTGCCAGCAGTTTAAGGGTTAGCTCCTACGAGCAGTACTTC.

Only a few counts were recorded for this clonotype. The CDR3 reads CASSLETGNGEKLFF. The CDR3 DNA is TGTGCCAGCAGTTTAGAAACAGGGAATGGCGAAAAACTGTTTTTT. The gene calls are TRBV12-3 or TRBV12-4 and TRBJ1-4; weak D call: TRBD1 (6 bases). This CDR3 spans 15 amino acids. Trimming stripped 1 base from V and 8 bases from J, with 14 bases between.

In its sample, this clonotype was seen a few times. This rearrangement joins TRBV27 to TRBJ2-3; 10 positions match TRBD1. V was pared by 4 bases and J by 2 bases, with 18 bases of the junction left unmatched. Germline assignment: CDR1 MNHEY and CDR2 SMNVEV (reference sequence). This CDR3 is built from 20 residues. CDR3 DNA sequence: TGTGCCAGCAGTTCACGGAAACCTGATGGGGACAGGGGATACACAGATACGCAGTATTTT. It translates to CASSSRKPDGDRGYTDTQYF.

The chain has TRBV27 and TRBJ2-1, with a weak D call TRBD2 (5 bases). The CDR3 is made up of 16 amino acids. V lost 1 base and J 2 bases, leaving 12 bases between the germline ends. Germline V CDR1 and CDR2: MNHEY, SMNVEV (reference sequence). The CDR3 loop reads CASSLLLDPPYNEQFF. In DNA, the CDR3 is TGTGCCAGCAGTTTATTACTAGACCCTCCCTACAATGAGCAGTTCTTC.

This clonotype came up a few times. This chain connects TRBV20-1 to TRBJ2-7, with D hard to call. Trimming shortened V by 3 bases and J by 1 base, and 10 bases separated the two germline ends. CDR3 size: 13 residues. Germline V gene lookup returns CDR1 DFQATT and CDR2 SNEGSKA (reference sequence). The CDR3 DNA reads as TGCAGTGCTAGCGCGGTGTTGTCCTACGAGCAGTACTTC. It translates to CSASAVLSYEQYF.

The chain recombines TRBV6-6 with TRBJ2-7; the match to TRBD1 covers 11 bases. Germline V gene sequence: CDR1 MNHNY, CDR2 SVGAGI (reference sequence). This CDR3 comprises 16 residues. With V trimmed by 2 bases and J by 6 bases, 9 bases remained unmatched. The CDR3 sequence: CASSYPRDRGFGEQYF. Here the CDR3 DNA reads TGTGCCAGCAGTTACCCCCGGGACAGGGGGTTCGGCGAGCAGTACTTC.

The gene calls are TRBV6-5 and TRBJ1-2; no firm D call. V gave up 11 bases and J gave up 7 bases, with 14 bases separating them. The CDR3 contains 11 residues. CDR1 MNHEY and CDR2 SVGAGI come from the germline V gene. The CDR3 DNA is TGTGCCGGCTTAGTCAGGTCTGGCTACACCTTC. Its translation is CAGLVRSGYTF.

The V gene is TRBV6-1, the J gene TRBJ1-3; D is perhaps TRBD1 (5 bases). CDR1 and CDR2 (germline): MNHNS, SASEGT. The CDR3 runs to 17 residues. Between the trimmed V and J ends, which lost 9 bases and 0 bases, there was a span of 21 bases. The CDR3: CARGLGPRHVSGNTIYF. CDR3 coding DNA: TGTGCCAGGGGGTTGGGGCCCAGACACGTCTCTGGAAACACCATATATTTT.

This clonotype was counted a few times. The chain joins TRBV3-1 to TRBJ2-5; 7 nucleotides match TRBD2. After removal of 5 bases from V and 5 bases from J, the junction contained 11 bases not matched to a gene. Germline CDR1 LGHDT, CDR2 YNNKEL (reference sequence). CDR3 length: 15 amino acids. The CDR3 reads CASSYPEWGGETQYF. The CDR3 DNA follows: TGTGCCAGCAGCTACCCGGAATGGGGAGGGGAGACCCAGTACTTC.

The chain combines TRBV20-1 with TRBJ1-5; D is uncertain. V was trimmed by 6 bases and J by 5 bases, leaving 11 bases between them. Germline V gene lookup returns CDR1 DFQATT and CDR2 SNEGSKA (reference sequence). There are 12 residues in the CDR3. The CDR3 bases are TGCAGTGCCGGGCGACGGGATCAGCCCCAGCATTTT. Its translation is CSAGRRDQPQHF.

The V call is TRBV19, the J call TRBJ2-1, with TRBD2 as a possible D gene (6 bases). Near its end, the DNA agrees better with TRBJ2-7, so the J call may be wrong. The CDR3 length is 12 residues. Germline values: CDR1 LNHDA, CDR2 SQIVND (reference sequence). The CDR3: CATSPGAYEQYF. Written as DNA, the CDR3 is TGTGCCACCAGCCCGGGAGCCTACGAGCAGTACTTC.

V usage is TRBV5-1 and J usage is TRBJ2-1; possibly TRBD2 for D (6 bases). Germline assignment: CDR1 SGHRS and CDR2 YFSETQ. The CDR3 has 15 amino acids. The ends were cut back, 2 bases at V and 10 bases at J, with 19 bases in the middle. CDR3 sequence: CASSFRDWRLGEQFF. The CDR3 coding sequence is TGCGCCAGCAGCTTCCGGGACTGGCGGTTGGGGGAGCAGTTCTTC.

The rearrangement joins TRBV2 to TRBJ2-1, with TRBD1 matching over 10 bases. In germline, CDR1 is SNHLY, CDR2 FYNNEI. The CDR3 runs to 13 residues. The ends lost 5 bases at V and 9 bases at J; junction bases unmatched: 4. The CDR3 region has the DNA TGTGCCAGCAGTATGGACAGGGGGGTTGAGCAGTTCTTC. Its protein is CASSMDRGVEQFF. The full variable domain, its missing parts supplied by reference TRBV2 and TRBJ2-1, is EPEVTQTPSHQVTQMGQEVILRCVPISNHLYFYWYRQILGQKVEFLVSFYNNEISEKSEIFDDQFSVERPDGSNFTLKIRSTKLEDSAMYFCASSMDRGVEQFFGPGTRLTVL.

The chain links TRBV21-1 to TRBJ2-5; the tabulated D call, TRBD2, remains unverified against the DNA. TRBV21-1 is labeled a pseudogene. CDR3 size: 15 residues. In DNA, the CDR3 is TGTGCCAGCCCGCTCGTGAGGTGGGCCAGAGAGACCCAGTACTTC. Its translation is CASPLVRWARETQYF.

This chain uses TRBV7-8 with TRBJ2-5, with no clear D. The CDR3 runs 15 residues. CDR1 and CDR2 (germline): SGHVS, FQNEAQ. V lost 2 bases and J 5 bases, leaving 15 bases between the germline ends. CDR3 residues: CASSLSPSNGETQYF. CDR3 DNA sequence: TGTGCCAGCAGCTTATCCCCCTCCAACGGGGAGACCCAGTACTTC.

This clonotype was counted a few times. The J gene is TRBJ1-6, the V gene TRBV25-1; tentative D call: TRBD1 (6 bases). The length of the CDR3 is 15 residues. Germline V CDR1 and CDR2: MGHDK, SYGVNS. V was trimmed by 3 bases and J by 9 bases, leaving 15 bases between them. The CDR3 DNA reads as TGTGCCAGCAGTGACCTCGAAGGGGGTACTTCACCCCTCCACTTT. Translated, it gives CASSDLEGGTSPLHF.

This clonotype was counted ten times or more. This chain links TRBV4-3 with TRBJ2-1; 11 nucleotides align to TRBD2. CDR1 is LGHNA and CDR2 is YSLEER in the germline V gene. V was pared by 1 base and J by 8 bases, with 10 bases of the junction left unmatched. The CDR3 totals 17 residues. CDR3 nucleotide sequence: TGCGCCAGCAGCCAAGGCCCCCTTAGCGGGGGGGTTTATGAGCAGTTCTTC. This gives the protein CASSQGPLSGGVYEQFF.